The TCR beta chain under discussion was sequenced for a study of cytomegalovirus exposure and HLA in healthy donors. Overall study results and limits: Per published reports, the classifier diagnosed cytomegalovirus status with high specificity and sensitivity. The CMV antigen specificity of three CMV-associated chains was confirmed through in vitro analysis.

Some clones are missing from TCRdb's copy, which holds only in-frame ones; the method was immunoSEQ multiplex PCR. The sample has more than 95,000 clones, about 96% seen once. A word on this clone: The antigen remains unidentified.

The sample comprised PBMCs. The TCR originated in a man between 18 and 35 years old in good health and CMV-seronegative.

The CDR3 DNA follows: TGTGCCTGGAGAGTTACCGGGACAGGTGGCTACACCTTC. Protein product: CAWRVTGTGGYTF. This rearrangement joins TRBV30 to TRBJ1-2; 8 nucleotides agree with TRBD1. The germline V gene encodes CDR1 GTSNPN and CDR2 SVGIG (reference sequence). The CDR3 loop spans 13 amino acids. J was trimmed by 7 bases and V by 3 bases; bases with no gene match: 7.